Listed here are 26 T cell receptor beta chains from one sample, sequenced in a study of blood T cell repertoires in COVID-19. Generated by immunoSEQ multiplex PCR, the TCRdb table keeps only in-frame clones and is missing some. This sample has about 240,000 clones, with roughly four fifths found just once. Sequences were obtained from peripheral blood. These receptors were collected from a woman of 80 years or more with acute or convalescent COVID-19.

This chain joins TRBV6-5 and TRBJ2-7; 8 bases are shared with TRBD1. Looked up from germline, CDR1 is MNHEY and CDR2 is SVGAGI. The CDR3 sequence is 15 residues long. The CDR3 DNA reads TGTGCAACGAGGCAGGGGGCGCCCGGAACCTACGAGCAGTACTTC. This encodes CATRQGAPGTYEQYF.

The sample holds a few counts of this clone. The genes are TRBV5-1 and TRBJ1-5, with 9 bases fitting TRBD1. The V and J ends lost 2 bases and 7 bases, in that order; junction bases with no gene match: 10. Germline V CDR1 and CDR2: SGHRS, YFSETQ. This CDR3 spans 16 amino acids. As DNA, the CDR3 is TGCGCCAGCAGCTTTCAGGACAGGGGAATGAGACAGCCCCAGCATTTT. It is translated as CASSFQDRGMRQPQHF.

The J gene is TRBJ2-3, the V gene TRBV7-6; a weak D match, TRBD2 (6 bases). From germline, CDR1 is SGHVS and CDR2 FNYEAQ. The V end lost 6 bases, the J end lost 8 bases, and 12 bases lay between the germline ends. The CDR3 sequence is 12 residues long. CDR3 residues: CASSLTEGTQYF. Here the CDR3 DNA reads TGTGCCAGCAGTCTTACGGAGGGTACGCAGTATTTT. The complete variable domain, with remaining parts taken from reference TRBV7-6 and TRBJ2-3, reads GAGVSQSPRYKVTKRGQDVALRCDPISGHVSLYWYRQALGQGPEFLTYFNYEAQQDKSGLPNDRFSAERPEGSISTLTIQRTEQRDSAMYRCASSLTEGTQYFGPGTRLTVL.

This clone has only one observation. This chain uses TRBV6-1 with TRBJ2-7; 8 nucleotides agree with TRBD1. This CDR3 spans 13 amino acids. J was trimmed by 5 bases and V by 7 bases; bases with no gene match: 7. Germline lookup yields CDR1 MNHNS and CDR2 SASEGT. CDR3 region: CASTGQGRHEQYF. The CDR3 DNA is TGTGCCAGCACCGGACAGGGTCGCCACGAGCAGTACTTC.

The J gene is TRBJ2-7, the V gene TRBV20-1, with D unclear. The CDR3 extends over 10 amino acids. Deletions cut 3 bases from V and 6 bases from J, with 6 bases between. Per germline, CDR1 DFQATT and CDR2 SNEGSKA (reference sequence). CDR3 residues: CSARRSEQYF. CDR3 nucleotide sequence: TGCAGTGCTAGGAGAAGCGAGCAGTACTTC.

The gene calls are TRBV28 and TRBJ1-2; a possible D gene is TRBD1 (6 bases). Trimming took 6 bases from V and 4 from J, leaving 21 bases between them. This CDR3 is 16 amino acids long. The germline V gene has CDR1 MDHEN and CDR2 SYDVKM. Here the CDR3 reads CASSKGGGENVYGYTF. In DNA form, the CDR3 reads TGTGCCAGCAGCAAGGGGGGGGGCGAAAACGTCTATGGCTACACCTTC.

The rearrangement joins TRBV30 to TRBJ1-1, with D possibly matching TRBD1 (6 bases). The CDR3 is 14 residues long. Germline assignment: CDR1 GTSNPN and CDR2 SVGIG (reference sequence). V was clipped by 0 bases and J by 5 bases, with 13 bases between them. CDR3 residues: CAWSVLAGETEAFF. CDR3 bases: TGTGCCTGGAGTGTACTGGCAGGGGAGACTGAAGCTTTCTTT.

The chain has TRBV19 and TRBJ2-2, with TRBD1 identical over 7 bases. Germline-derived CDR1 and CDR2 are LNHDA and SQIVND (reference sequence). The CDR3 has 15 amino acids. The trim removed 8 bases at V and 1 base at J, leaving 7 bases unmatched. CDR3 DNA: TGTGCCAGTTTTACAGGGGTAAAGAACACCGGGGAGCTGTTTTTT. Translating gives CASFTGVKNTGELFF.

This chain joins TRBV5-8 and TRBJ2-3, with D possibly matching TRBD2 (5 bases). The V gene's germline CDR1 is SGHTS and CDR2 YDEGEE. V lost 2 bases to trimming and J lost 0 bases, with 7 bases between them. The CDR3 has 14 amino acids. CDR3 nucleotide sequence: TGTGCCAGCAGCTTAGCGGAGAGCACAGATACGCAGTATTTT. The encoded protein is CASSLAESTDTQYF.

J is TRBJ2-1 and V is TRBV7-3; tentatively, D is TRBD2 (6 bases). Germline V lookup: CDR1 SGHTA, CDR2 FQGTGA. V lost 3 bases and J 6 bases, leaving 15 bases between the germline ends. The CDR3 is 15 amino acids. The CDR3 reads CASSLGGPGPNEQFF. DNA for the CDR3: TGTGCCAGCAGCTTGGGGGGACCTGGGCCCAATGAGCAGTTCTTC.

The J gene is TRBJ2-2, the V gene TRBV25-1; 8 positions match TRBD1. CDR1 is MGHDK, CDR2 SYGVNS, per germline. The CDR3 length is 15 residues. With V trimmed by 7 bases and J by 4 bases, 8 bases remained unmatched. The CDR3 spells CASTFDRGGTGELFF. The CDR3 bases are TGTGCCAGCACCTTCGACAGGGGCGGCACCGGGGAGCTGTTTTTT.

The chain is built from TRBV7-5 and TRBJ1-5; the table calls TRBD1, which could not be checked here. TRBV7-5 is termed a pseudogene. The CDR3 is 16 residues long. In DNA form, the CDR3 reads TGTGCCAGAAGCTCCTGGACAGGGGGCCGAAATCAGCCCCAGCATTTT. This codes for CARSSWTGGRNQPQHF.

The gene calls are TRBV27 and TRBJ2-7; 7 nucleotides match TRBD2. The V gene's germline CDR1 is MNHEY and CDR2 SMNVEV (reference sequence). The CDR3 extends over 12 amino acids. CDR3 in DNA: TGTTCGTCGGGGAGGGCGTCCTACGAGCAGTACTTC. Translating it yields CSSGRASYEQYF.

The V and J genes are TRBV30 and TRBJ2-1, with 10 bases that match TRBD2. The CDR3 extends over 15 amino acids. The V and J ends lost 0 bases and 6 bases, in that order; junction bases with no gene match: 5. Per germline, CDR1 GTSNPN and CDR2 SVGIG (reference sequence). DNA for the CDR3: TGTGCCTGGAGTGTTCTAGCGGGGGTGATCAATGAGCAGTTCTTC. It specifies CAWSVLAGVINEQFF.

This clone has a handful of counts. V gene TRBV15 combines with J gene TRBJ1-1; 10 nucleotides match TRBD1. This CDR3 has 17 amino acids. Germline lookup yields CDR1 LNHNV and CDR2 YYDKDF (reference sequence). V lost 0 bases and J lost 1; bases outside the gene matches: 5. The CDR3 here is CATSRDGTGVSNTEAFF. DNA of the CDR3: TGTGCCACCAGCAGAGACGGGACAGGGGTTTCGAACACTGAAGCTTTCTTT.

This clone appeared many times. The chain joins TRBV19 to TRBJ2-2, with 8 bases lining up with TRBD2. The germline V gene has CDR1 LNHDA and CDR2 SQIVND (reference sequence). Trimming removed 6 bases from V and 5 bases from J; junction bases left unmatched: 5. This CDR3 spans 14 amino acids. CDR3 coding DNA: TGTGCCAGTAGCCGGACTAGCCGTACCGGGGAGCTGTTTTTT. Translated, it gives CASSRTSRTGELFF.

This clone appeared a few times. The V gene is TRBV5-1, the J gene TRBJ1-4; maybe TRBD1 (5 bases). The CDR3 runs to 15 residues. In germline, CDR1 is SGHRS, CDR2 YFSETQ. Trimming removed 0 bases from V and 4 bases from J, with 10 bases in between. The chain's CDR3 is CASSLGQLINEKLFF. The CDR3 bases are TGCGCCAGCAGCTTGGGACAGCTTATTAATGAAAAACTGTTTTTT.

This chain joins TRBV5-4 and TRBJ2-3; D gene uncertain. Trimming cost V 1 base and J 6 bases, with 24 bases left between them. CDR1 and CDR2 from the germline V gene are SGHNT and YYREEE (reference sequence). The CDR3 totals 18 residues. The CDR3 bases are TGTGCCAGCAGCTTGAGTCCTCGACACCATCTTAATGATGATACGCAGTATTTT. Its protein product is CASSLSPRHHLNDDTQYF.

V and J are TRBV2 and TRBJ2-5; 7 nucleotides match TRBD1. The V and J ends lost 4 bases and 2 bases, in that order; junction bases with no gene match: 10. This CDR3 spans 16 amino acids. CDR1 is SNHLY and CDR2 is FYNNEI in the germline V gene. CDR3: CASSGGQVRGQETQYF. Here the CDR3 DNA reads TGTGCCAGCAGTGGCGGACAGGTGAGAGGACAAGAGACCCAGTACTTC.

V is TRBV24-1 and J is TRBJ1-2; unclear D gene. The germline gives CDR1 KGHDR, CDR2 SFDVKD. The CDR3 covers 13 residues. V shed 9 bases and J shed 1 base, with 11 bases lying between them. CDR3 sequence: CATYDNLNYGYTF. CDR3 nucleotides: TGTGCCACCTATGACAACCTTAACTATGGCTACACCTTC.

This chain uses TRBV3-1 (or the pseudogene TRBV3-2) with TRBJ1-1; no clear D gene. V was cut by 0 bases and J by 1 base, with 6 bases left in between. Germline V CDR1 and CDR2: LGHDT, YNNKEL (reference sequence). This CDR3 is built from 14 residues. Here the CDR3 reads CASSQDPQNTEAFF. The DNA of the CDR3 is TGTGCCAGCAGCCAAGATCCCCAGAACACTGAAGCTTTCTTT.

The gene calls are TRBV5-1 and TRBJ1-6; possible D gene TRBD1, 6 bases. The CDR3 contains 14 residues. Trimming pared 8 bases from V and 8 bases from J, leaving 17 bases between. The V gene's germline CDR1 is SGHRS and CDR2 YFSETQ. CDR3 sequence reads: CASCWGQGDSPLHF. Here the CDR3 DNA reads TGCGCCAGTTGCTGGGGGCAGGGCGATTCACCCCTCCACTTT.

In its sample, this clone was seen a few times. This chain connects TRBV19 to TRBJ2-6; a possible D gene is TRBD1 (6 bases). The CDR3 has 16 amino acids. The V end lost 7 bases, the J end lost 0 bases, and 13 bases lay between the germline ends. The germline V gene has CDR1 LNHDA and CDR2 SQIVND (reference sequence). CDR3 protein: CASMGAFSSGANVLTF. The DNA of the CDR3 is TGTGCCAGTATGGGGGCTTTTAGCTCTGGGGCCAACGTCCTGACTTTC.

V is TRBV4-1 and J is TRBJ2-3, with TRBD2 as a possible D gene (5 bases). Deletions cut 0 bases from V and 0 bases from J, with 22 bases between. Germline values: CDR1 MGHRA, CDR2 YSYEKL. The length of the CDR3 is 20 residues. CDR3 sequence (DNA): TGCGCCAGCAGCCAAGACGGCCGGGCGGGCACGACCCGTAGCACAGATACGCAGTATTTT. This codes for CASSQDGRAGTTRSTDTQYF.

The CDR3 nucleotides read TGTGCCAGTAGTATACCTCGGACAGGGCCCACCGGGGAGCTGTTTTTT. It codes for CASSIPRTGPTGELFF. This chain links TRBV19 with TRBJ2-2; 8 nucleotides line up with TRBD1. The CDR3 totals 16 residues. With 2 bases clipped from V and 4 bases from J, the junction kept 6 bases outside the gene matches. Germline V gene lookup returns CDR1 LNHDA and CDR2 SQIVND (reference sequence).

The genes are TRBV3-1 (or the pseudogene TRBV3-2) and TRBJ2-1; TRBD2 might be the D (5 bases). Germline values: CDR1 LGHDT, CDR2 YNNKEL (reference sequence). The CDR3 loop spans 16 amino acids. V lost 5 bases and J lost 0, with 14 bases in between. CDR3 amino acids: CASSSPLAGSYNEQFF. CDR3 nucleotides: TGTGCCAGCAGCTCCCCCCTAGCAGGCTCCTACAATGAGCAGTTCTTC.